Following are 27 T cell receptor beta chains from one sample sequenced in a study of T cells after yellow fever vaccination. MiXCR was run by TCRdb on the 5' RACE reads, yielding one entry per CDR3 protein. The sample yields over 300,000 distinct CDR3 sequences, about 4% seen once. The starting material was PBMCs, obtained 5 days after the yellow fever booster vaccination. Receptors were obtained from a man aged 18-30 years who received the YFV17D yellow fever vaccine.

Many counts were recorded for this clonotype. The chain combines TRBV12-3 or TRBV12-4 with TRBJ1-2, with D unresolved. CDR3 length equals 12 residues. Trimming stripped 3 bases from V and 4 bases from J, with 6 bases between. DNA for the CDR3: TGTGCCAGCAGTTTGGAAGGCTATGGCTACACCTTC. Translating gives CASSLEGYGYTF.

The gene calls are TRBV2 and TRBJ2-5, with D perhaps being TRBD1 or TRBD2 (5 bases each). The V gene lost 6 bases and the J gene lost 3 bases, with 17 bases spanning the gap. Germline CDR1 and CDR2: SNHLY and FYNNEI. The CDR3 loop spans 15 amino acids. CDR3 loop: CASRGSGTSKETQYF. Here the CDR3 DNA reads TGTGCCAGCAGGGGCTCCGGGACGTCAAAAGAGACCCAGTACTTC.

V usage is TRBV7-9 and J usage is TRBJ2-2; D gene ambiguous. The CDR3 extends over 16 amino acids. V gave up 6 bases and J gave up 7 bases, with 21 bases separating them. Germline assignment: CDR1 SEHNR and CDR2 FQNEAQ (reference sequence). The CDR3 DNA is TGTGCCAGCAGTTCCGACTCCCAATACCGCCGCGGGGAGCTGTTTTTT. This codes for CASSSDSQYRRGELFF. The variable domain in full, with the rest retrieved from reference TRBV7-9 and TRBJ2-2, is DTGVSQNPRHKITKRGQNVTFRCDPISEHNRLYWYRQTLGQGPEFLTYFQNEAQLEKSRLLSDRFSAERPKGSFSTLEIQRTEQGDSAMYLCASSSDSQYRRGELFFGEGSRLTVL.

There are a few counts of this clonotype. V and J are TRBV2 and TRBJ2-5, with 13 bases fitting TRBD2. Trimming at V came to 6 bases and at J to 3 bases, leaving 7 bases not matched to a gene. This CDR3 is 16 amino acids long. In germline, CDR1 is SNHLY, CDR2 FYNNEI. This CDR3 reads CASRPDGLAGEETQYF. CDR3 DNA: TGTGCCAGCAGGCCAGACGGACTAGCGGGAGAAGAGACCCAGTACTTC.

The chain employs TRBV7-6 and TRBJ1-1, with 7 bases aligning to TRBD1. With V trimmed by 1 base and J by 0 bases, 5 bases remained unmatched. Germline V gives CDR1 SGHVS, CDR2 FNYEAQ. This CDR3 comprises 16 residues. CDR3 residues: CASSLEQGRVNTEAFF. CDR3 bases: TGTGCCAGCAGCTTAGAACAGGGGAGGGTGAACACTGAAGCTTTCTTT.

The CDR3 sequence: CSARQAGITDTQYF. As DNA, the CDR3 is TGCAGTGCTAGACAGGCAGGGATCACAGATACGCAGTATTTT. The chain links TRBV20-1 to TRBJ2-3, with a weak D call TRBD1 (5 bases). Germline V gene sequence: CDR1 DFQATT, CDR2 SNEGSKA (reference sequence). The CDR3 loop spans 14 amino acids. V was clipped by 2 bases and J by 2 bases, with 11 bases between them.

This clonotype was seen ten or more times. The chain couples TRBV4-1 to TRBJ2-1; D may be TRBD2 (7 bases). The germline V and J ends were trimmed by 0 bases and 6 bases, with 15 bases remaining between them. The CDR3 extends over 16 amino acids. The germline V gene encodes CDR1 MGHRA and CDR2 YSYEKL. The DNA of the CDR3 is TGCGCCAGCAGCCAAGATATGGGGGGGCCGGGCAATGAGCAGTTCTTC. Protein sequence: CASSQDMGGPGNEQFF.

This clonotype was observed a few times. The chain employs TRBV4-1 and TRBJ1-1; a possible D gene is TRBD1 (6 bases). V dropped 3 bases and J dropped 7 bases, with 18 bases sitting between them. This CDR3 spans 15 amino acids. Germline V gives CDR1 MGHRA, CDR2 YSYEKL. The CDR3 coding sequence is TGCGCCAGCAGCCAGGGATTCCGAGGACAGAGTGAAGCTTTCTTT. As protein: CASSQGFRGQSEAFF.

This clonotype came up many times. The chain employs TRBV12-3 or TRBV12-4 and TRBJ1-3; no clear D. Trimming cost V 3 bases and J 0 bases, with 12 bases left between them. The CDR3 runs 16 residues. CDR3 protein: CASSLEGRSSGNTIYF. CDR3 in DNA: TGTGCCAGCAGTTTGGAAGGCAGGAGCTCTGGAAACACCATATATTTT.

The sample holds a few counts of this clonotype. The V gene is TRBV20-1, the J gene TRBJ2-5, with D possibly called TRBD1 or TRBD2 (5 bases each). The CDR3 is 12 residues long. Trimming removed 0 bases from V and 6 bases from J, with 8 bases in between. Germline CDR1 DFQATT, CDR2 SNEGSKA (reference sequence). CDR3 residues: CSARDEGKTQYF. The CDR3 coding sequence is TGCAGTGCTAGAGACGAGGGGAAGACCCAGTACTTC.

In its sample, this clonotype was seen a few times. V usage is TRBV7-2 and J usage is TRBJ1-5; D not certain. Germline V gene sequence: CDR1 SGHTA, CDR2 FQGNSA. The CDR3 contains 14 residues. V shed 5 bases and J shed 1 base, with 9 bases lying between them. CDR3 sequence: CASSLPLSNQPQHF. The DNA for the CDR3 is TGTGCCAGCAGCCTCCCACTGAGCAATCAGCCCCAGCATTTT.

CDR3 sequence (DNA): TGTGCCAGCAGTCCCCCAGGGTCCTCTGGAAACACCATATATTTT. Translation gives CASSPPGSSGNTIYF. The chain recombines TRBV28 with TRBJ1-3, with a possible D match to TRBD1 (5 bases). Trimming took 5 bases from V and 0 from J, leaving 11 bases between them. The CDR3 is 15 residues long. Germline V CDR1 and CDR2: MDHEN, SYDVKM. Filled out from reference TRBV28 and TRBJ1-3, the complete variable domain reads DVKVTQSSRYLVKRTGEKVFLECVQDMDHENMFWYRQDPGLGLRLIYFSYDVKMKEKGDIPEGYSVSREKKERFSLILESASTNQTSMYLCASSPPGSSGNTIYFGEGSWLTVV.

The chain links TRBV9 to TRBJ2-5; 8 nucleotides match TRBD2. The length of the CDR3 is 15 residues. V lost 0 bases and J lost 5; bases outside the gene matches: 6. Looked up from germline, CDR1 is SGDLS and CDR2 is YYNGEE. CDR3 DNA sequence: TGTGCCAGCAGCGTAGAGGAGCGGGGGTGGGAGACCCAGTACTTC. It translates to CASSVEERGWETQYF. The entire variable domain, with the rest obtained from reference TRBV9 and TRBJ2-5, is as follows: DSGVTQTPKHLITATGQRVTLRCSPRSGDLSVYWYQQSLDQGLQFLIQYYNGEERAKGNILERFSAQQFPDLHSELNLSSLELGDSALYFCASSVEERGWETQYFGPGTRLLVL.

This clonotype was detected a few times. This chain uses TRBV7-2 with TRBJ1-1; D is unclear. The CDR3 extends over 14 amino acids. Trimming shortened V by 2 bases and J by 7 bases, and 14 bases separated the two germline ends. CDR1 is SGHTA, CDR2 FQGNSA, per germline. The CDR3 loop is CASSLSPGELEAFF. CDR3 DNA: TGTGCCAGCAGCTTATCCCCCGGAGAACTTGAAGCTTTCTTT.

In its sample, this clonotype was seen a few times. The chain links TRBV12-3 or TRBV12-4 to TRBJ2-7; the D gene is possibly TRBD2 (7 bases). The V end was cut by 0 bases, the J end by 6 bases, with 12 bases between. The CDR3 extends over 14 amino acids. The chain's CDR3 is CASSLAGGRVEQYV. CDR3 coding DNA: TGTGCCAGCAGTTTAGCGGGGGGGCGCGTCGAGCAGTACGTC.

The gene calls are TRBV19 and TRBJ2-7, with a weak D call TRBD1 (6 bases). Trimming pared 4 bases from V and 1 base from J, leaving 8 bases between. Germline CDR1 LNHDA, CDR2 SQIVND (reference sequence). The CDR3 contains 13 residues. The CDR3 DNA reads TGTGCCAGTAGTAGGACAGTGTCCTACGAGCAGTACTTC. This sequence encodes CASSRTVSYEQYF.

This clonotype appeared a few times. The genes are TRBV7-2 and TRBJ2-6, with TRBD1 matching over 10 bases. This CDR3 contains 20 residues. CDR1 is SGHTA and CDR2 is FQGNSA in the germline V gene. Trimming took 1 base from V and 2 from J; bases not matched to a gene: 11. The CDR3 loop reads CASSLEWVTGGITGANVLTF. The CDR3, as DNA: TGTGCCAGCAGCTTAGAGTGGGTGACAGGGGGCATCACTGGGGCCAACGTCCTGACTTTC.

This sequence joins TRBV3-1 and TRBJ2-1, with 10 bases that match TRBD2. V shed 1 base and J 8 bases; nucleotides not matched to a gene: 5. The CDR3 has 15 amino acids. Germline V CDR1 and CDR2: LGHDT, YNNKEL (reference sequence). DNA for the CDR3: TGTGCCAGCAGCCAAGTAGCGGGGGGTGGTCATGAGCAGTTCTTC. Protein: CASSQVAGGGHEQFF.

In this sample, this clonotype turned up a few times. In DNA, the CDR3 is TGCGCCAGCAGCTTCGGGACAGAGGGCACTGAAGCTTTCTTT. Translated, it gives CASSFGTEGTEAFF. This chain joins TRBV5-1 and TRBJ1-1; 7 positions agree with TRBD1. This CDR3 region has 14 residues. Germline V gene data show CDR1 as SGHRS and CDR2 as YFSETQ. V gave up 2 bases and J gave up 4 bases; unmatched junction bases: 5.

This clonotype was counted only a few times. The gene calls are TRBV7-8 and TRBJ1-2; a possible D gene is TRBD1 (6 bases). The V gene's germline CDR1 is SGHVS and CDR2 FQNEAQ. CDR3 length: 14 residues. Between the trimmed V and J ends, which lost 2 bases and 5 bases, there was a span of 12 bases. The CDR3 DNA reads as TGTGCCAGCAGCTTATCGGTCAGGGGATATGGCTACACCTTC. It encodes CASSLSVRGYGYTF.

This clonotype was found a few times. The rearrangement joins TRBV5-8 to TRBJ2-7; TRBD1 matches at 10 bases. The V gene's germline CDR1 is SGHTS and CDR2 YDEGEE. The CDR3 runs 14 residues. Unmatched junction bases numbered 4, after V lost 4 bases and J lost 3 bases. The CDR3 loop is CASSHGTGDYEQYF. CDR3 coding DNA: TGTGCCAGCAGCCATGGGACAGGGGACTACGAGCAGTACTTC.

The gene calls are TRBV12-2 and TRBJ1-4; TRBD1 is taken as the D call from the table, unchecked against the DNA. TRBV12-2 is flagged as a pseudogene. This CDR3 has 18 residues. For the CDR3, the DNA is TGTGCAAGTCGCTTAGCGGGTGTTTCAGGGGCGGTTAATGAAAAACTGTTTTTT. As protein: CASRLAGVSGAVNEKLFF.

V usage is TRBV20-1 and J usage is TRBJ1-1; D remains ambiguous. The CDR3 has 12 residues. The germline gives CDR1 DFQATT, CDR2 SNEGSKA (reference sequence). Trimming left V 7 bases short and J 0 bases short, with 9 bases between. CDR3 DNA sequence: TGCAGTGAGATGTCAGTGAACACTGAAGCTTTCTTT. This encodes CSEMSVNTEAFF.

At least ten counts were recorded for this clonotype. The rearrangement links TRBV4-2 to TRBJ1-1; the D is unclear. Germline CDR1 reads LGHNA; CDR2 reads YNFKEQ. The CDR3 is 18 residues long. The V gene lost 1 base and the J gene lost 1 base, with 19 bases spanning the gap. CDR3 residues: CASSQVTVSHIKNTEAFF. CDR3 nucleotide sequence: TGTGCCAGCAGCCAAGTAACGGTATCGCACATAAAGAACACTGAAGCTTTCTTT.

V and J are TRBV20-1 and TRBJ2-1; 10 bases map to TRBD1. The CDR3 is made up of 17 amino acids. Germline-derived CDR1 and CDR2 are DFQATT and SNEGSKA (reference sequence). With 0 bases clipped from V and 1 base from J, the junction kept 6 bases outside the gene matches. CDR3 residues: CSARDRRGQGSYNEQFF. In DNA, the CDR3 is TGCAGTGCTAGAGATCGGAGGGGACAGGGGTCCTACAATGAGCAGTTCTTC.

V usage is TRBV6-6 and J usage is TRBJ2-1, with D possibly matching TRBD1 (6 bases). CDR1 MNHNY and CDR2 SVGAGI come from the germline V gene (reference sequence). The CDR3 is 18 amino acids. V lost 6 bases, J lost 5 bases, and 26 bases lay in between. The CDR3, as DNA: TGTGCCAGCAGCGCAGTCCACTACAGGGAAAGTGCTGACAATGAGCAGTTCTTC. It is translated as CASSAVHYRESADNEQFF.

The chain is built from TRBV18 and TRBJ2-7; D is ambiguous. V lost 0 bases to trimming and J lost 6 bases, with 12 bases between them. Per germline, CDR1 KGHSH and CDR2 LQKENI. The CDR3 runs to 14 residues. The CDR3 loop is CASSPPPGRSEQYF. CDR3 DNA sequence: TGTGCCAGCTCACCACCCCCGGGCCGCTCCGAGCAGTACTTC.